The rows below give T cell receptor beta chains drawn from one sample of a study of cytomegalovirus exposure and HLA in healthy donors. Here immunoSEQ multiplex PCR was the method, and the copy in TCRdb shows in-frame clones only, minus some. The sample lists about 120,000 clones; 88% were seen once. Input material: PBMCs. Source of these receptors: a woman aged 18-29 years in good health and CMV-seropositive. The CDR3 runs from the conserved cysteine through the conserved F or W. Fields, in order: clone size, J gene, V gene, D gene, CDR3 DNA, CDR3 protein. A D gene is named only where the DNA matches it firmly. The size field is filled for only some rows; it gives once, few, many or a size class.

>-|TRBJ1-6|TRBV2|TRBD1
TGTGCCAGCAGCCGAAGATGGACAGGCCGTGGTGATTCGGGTTCACCCCTCCACTTT
CASSRRWTGRGDSGSPLHF
>-|TRBJ1-6|TRBV4-1|TRBD1
TGCGCCAGCAGCCAAGTGGGACAGGGGTATTCACCCCTCCACTTT
CASSQVGQGYSPLHF
>-|TRBJ1-2|TRBV4-1|-
TGCGCCAGCAGCCCTTCGACATTAAACTATGGCTACACCTTC
CASSPSTLNYGYTF
>-|TRBJ2-5|TRBV6-1|-
TGTGCCGATCCAGGGGAGACCCAGTACTTC
CADPGETQYF
>-|TRBJ2-7|TRBV14|-
TGTGCCAGCAGCCAAGAGGGGACTTGGCGCGAGCAGTACTTC
CASSQEGTWREQYF
>-|TRBJ1-3|TRBV30|TRBD1
TGTGCCTGGGGACAGGGAGGTAACACCATATATTTT
CAWGQGGNTIYF
>-|TRBJ2-3|TRBV7-6|-
TGTGCCAGCAGCAAAGGAGGGGAAACTACGCAGTATTTT
CASSKGGETTQYF
>-|TRBJ1-2|TRBV7-9|TRBD1
TGTGCCAGCAGCTTAGGATTGACAGGGGGGAGAACCTACACCTTC
CASSLGLTGGRTYTF
>once|TRBJ2-7|TRBV5-6|TRBD2
TGTGCCAGCAGCCGCTTGGATCGGGGGGAAACCTACGAGCAGTACTTC
CASSRLDRGETYEQYF
>-|TRBJ1-5|TRBV6-1|TRBD1
TGTGCCAGCAATAGACAGGGTAACAATCAGCCCCAGCATTTT
CASNRQGNNQPQHF
>-|TRBJ1-2|TRBV10-3|-
TGTGCCATCAGTGAGTCGACGGCGGGGGCAGGGGGCTACACCTTC
CAISESTAGAGGYTF
>-|TRBJ2-1|TRBV5-4|TRBD2
TGTGCCAGCAGCCCCCCTAGCGGGCGCTCCTACAATGAGCAGTTCTTC
CASSPPSGRSYNEQFF
>-|TRBJ2-5|TRBV4-3|-
TGCGCCAGCAGCCAAGTAATTGGGGGGGCAGAGACCCAGTACTTC
CASSQVIGGAETQYF
>-|TRBJ2-3|TRBV4-3|TRBD2
TGCGCCAGCAGCCAAGCCAGTGTGGCGGGAGGGATCGCTTCAGATACGCAGTATTTT
CASSQASVAGGIASDTQYF
>once|TRBJ2-1|TRBV7-9|-
TGTGCCAGCAGGCGACTAGTTGGTTACAATGAGCAGTTCTTC
CASRRLVGYNEQFF
>once|TRBJ1-4|TRBV6-1|TRBD1
TGTGCCAGCAGTGACACAGGGGTGGGTGAAAAACTGTTTTTT
CASSDTGVGEKLFF
>-|TRBJ2-6|TRBV4-2|TRBD1
TGTGCCAGCAGCCAACTAGCGCCGGGACAGGGGGTCTCTGGGGCCAACGTCCTGACTTTC
CASSQLAPGQGVSGANVLTF
>-|TRBJ2-1|TRBV6-6|TRBD2
TGTGCCAGCAGTTACTCGATCGGGGGGGCCTCAGGTGAGCAGTTCTTC
CASSYSIGGASGEQFF
>-|TRBJ1-2|TRBV4-1|-
TGCGCCAGCAGCCAAGAGGGCCGATCCTATGGCTACACCTTC
CASSQEGRSYGYTF
>-|TRBJ2-2|TRBV5-4|TRBD2
TGTGCCAGCAGCGGGGTTGGTAGCGGGAGTGAGGCCGGGGAGCTGTTTTTT
CASSGVGSGSEAGELFF
>-|TRBJ2-7|TRBV29-1|TRBD1
TGCAGCGTTGCGACCGGGACAGGGACCGACGAGCAGTACTTC
CSVATGTGTDEQYF
>-|TRBJ1-3|TRBV2|-
TGTGCCAGCAGTGACAGGGCCGGAAACACCATATATTTT
CASSDRAGNTIYF